This entry is about one TCR beta chain. Unmatched junction bases numbered 12, after V lost 10 bases and J lost 1 base. The CDR3 is 17 residues long. Germline V lookup: CDR1 MNHEY, CDR2 SMNVEV (reference sequence). These data come from a study of technical replicates of blood from a handful of donors. Clones were read by immunoSEQ multiplex PCR, and TCRdb kept only the in-frame ones, dropping some. Of tens of thousands of clones listed, approximately 93% are singletons. The sequenced sample consisted of T cells isolated from PBMCs. The chain recombines TRBV27 with TRBJ2-7; 14 positions match TRBD2. This receptor was obtained from a human donor in good health. The DNA for the CDR3 is TGTGCCACCCGGGGACTAGCGGGAGTAAAGGGGTCCTACGAGCAGTACTTC. It is translated as CATRGLAGVKGSYEQYF.